Below are 16 T cell receptor beta chains sequenced from a single sample in a study of technical replicates of blood from four donors. Libraries were prepared by immunoSEQ multiplex PCR; TCRdb keeps only in-frame clonotypes and omits some of them. Here the sample spans around 81,000 clones, 75% to 90% being singletons. What was sequenced was PBMCs. Receptors were obtained from a human donor in good health. Some clones in this sample may be carry-over from other donors' samples.

This clone appeared a few times. V gene TRBV5-1 combines with J gene TRBJ2-7; D unresolved. V was cut by 4 bases and J by 3 bases, with 5 bases left in between. There are 11 residues in the CDR3. CDR1 is SGHRS and CDR2 is YFSETQ in the germline V gene. The chain's CDR3 is CASSNNYEQYF. The CDR3 DNA reads as TGCGCCAGCAGCAACAACTACGAGCAGTACTTC.

This clone was seen a few times. The chain combines TRBV5-1 with TRBJ2-5; D is unclear. The CDR3 length is 14 residues. The germline V gene has CDR1 SGHRS and CDR2 YFSETQ. The germline V and J ends were trimmed by 1 base and 1 base, with 8 bases remaining between them. CDR3 in amino acids: CASSLLTAQETQYF. In nucleotides, the CDR3 is TGCGCCAGCAGCTTGTTGACTGCCCAAGAGACCCAGTACTTC.

This chain uses TRBV7-9 with TRBJ2-4; 8 nucleotides align to TRBD2. This CDR3 is 18 amino acids long. The germline CDR1 and CDR2 sequences are SEHNR and FQNEAQ (reference sequence). V gave up 4 bases and J gave up 0 bases; unmatched junction bases: 11. The CDR3 DNA is TGTGCCAGCAGCTACGGGGGGGCACCTGGGCTAGCCAAAAACATTCAGTACTTC. Translating it yields CASSYGGAPGLAKNIQYF.

This chain joins TRBV10-3 and TRBJ2-7, with 16 nucleotides matching TRBD2. V shed 3 bases and J 3 bases; nucleotides not matched to a gene: 5. The CDR3 extends over 17 amino acids. Germline loops: CDR1 ENHRY, CDR2 SYGVKD. The CDR3 DNA is TGTGCCATCAGTGATCCGGGACTAGCGGGAGGGGTCTACGAGCAGTACTTC. As protein: CAISDPGLAGGVYEQYF.

The rearrangement joins TRBV19 to TRBJ2-1; the match to TRBD2 covers 10 bases. The CDR3 covers 19 residues. Germline V gene lookup returns CDR1 LNHDA and CDR2 SQIVND (reference sequence). V shed 3 bases and J 9 bases; nucleotides not matched to a gene: 20. The CDR3 sequence: CASSMKWPPASGRESEQFF. In nucleotides, the CDR3 is TGTGCCAGTAGTATGAAGTGGCCCCCAGCTAGCGGGAGAGAGAGTGAGCAGTTCTTC.

This chain links TRBV11-2 with TRBJ2-3; D remains ambiguous. Trimming left V 1 base short and J 0 bases short, with 11 bases between. Germline-derived CDR1 and CDR2 are SGHAT and FQNNGV. CDR3 size: 16 residues. CDR3 protein: CASSLGTVTSTDTQYF. In nucleotides, the CDR3 is TGTGCCAGCAGCTTAGGCACAGTAACTAGCACAGATACGCAGTATTTT.

The CDR3 sequence: CASSIGGQGAYEQYF. CDR3 sequence (DNA): TGTGCCAGTAGTATCGGGGGACAGGGCGCCTACGAGCAGTACTTC. The genes are TRBV19 and TRBJ2-7; 9 bases are a match to TRBD1. The CDR3 is 15 amino acids. The germline V gene encodes CDR1 LNHDA and CDR2 SQIVND (reference sequence). J lost 2 bases, V lost 3 bases, and 5 bases had no gene match.

The genes are TRBV30 and TRBJ2-7, with 12 bases that match TRBD1. J lost 1 base, V lost 1 base, and 2 bases had no gene match. Germline-derived CDR1 and CDR2 are GTSNPN and SVGIG (reference sequence). The CDR3 is 15 amino acids. The DNA of the CDR3 is TGTGCCTGGAGTGGGGACAGGGGGCTGTCCTACGAGCAGTACTTC. Translated, it gives CAWSGDRGLSYEQYF.

This clone was observed once. The chain employs TRBV5-1 and TRBJ2-1; 10 bases are shared with TRBD1. The V segment lost 0 bases and the J segment 5 bases; nucleotides outside the gene matches: 2. This CDR3 spans 15 amino acids. Germline CDR1 reads SGHRS; CDR2 reads YFSETQ. The CDR3 nucleotides are TGCGCCAGCAGCTTGGGTGACAGGGGGCACAATGAGCAGTTCTTC. This codes for CASSLGDRGHNEQFF.

This clone came up once. CDR3 sequence: CASSYSLTGTEAFF. CDR3 coding DNA: TGTGCCAGCAGTTACTCGCTGACAGGGACTGAAGCTTTCTTT. The gene calls are TRBV6-5 and TRBJ1-1; 7 bases align to TRBD1. Trimming removed 0 bases from V and 5 bases from J; junction bases left unmatched: 3. Germline CDR1 is MNHEY and CDR2 is SVGAGI. The CDR3 is 14 residues long.

This chain uses TRBV6-5 with TRBJ2-1, with 9 bases matching TRBD1. There are 15 residues in the CDR3. The ends lost 6 bases at V and 5 bases at J; junction bases unmatched: 8. The V gene's germline CDR1 is MNHEY and CDR2 SVGAGI. CDR3 nucleotides: TGTGCCAGCAGACCCCGGGACAGGGTCAACAATGAGCAGTTCTTC. Its protein is CASRPRDRVNNEQFF.

The chain recombines TRBV6-5 with TRBJ2-2; 8 nucleotides align to TRBD2. The CDR3 is 16 amino acids. Unmatched junction bases numbered 7, after V lost 4 bases and J lost 3 bases. Per germline, CDR1 MNHEY and CDR2 SVGAGI. For the CDR3, the DNA is TGTGCCAGCAGTTTCCGACCTAGCGGGCACACCGGGGAGCTGTTTTTT. It codes for CASSFRPSGHTGELFF.

The chain carries TRBV9 and TRBJ2-7; D is perhaps TRBD1 (7 bases). CDR1 and CDR2 from the germline V gene are SGDLS and YYNGEE. Trimming stripped 3 bases from V and 4 bases from J, with 14 bases between. CDR3 length: 14 residues. The DNA for the CDR3 is TGTGCCAGCAGCGGAGGACAGGAGGGGTACGAGCAGTACTTC. It encodes CASSGGQEGYEQYF.

This clone was counted between two and nine times. The rearrangement links TRBV10-1 to TRBJ1-1, with a possible D match to TRBD1 (5 bases). CDR3 size: 14 residues. Trimming left V 7 bases short and J 5 bases short, with 17 bases between. Germline V gene data show CDR1 as WNHNN and CDR2 as SYGVQD (reference sequence). CDR3 nucleotide sequence: TGCGCCAGCACCCCTCGGGGGGGAGGTACTGAAGCTTTCTTT. Protein product: CASTPRGGGTEAFF.

This clone appeared once. The chain combines TRBV28 with TRBJ2-5, with 9 bases matching TRBD1. CDR1 is MDHEN and CDR2 is SYDVKM in the germline V gene. Germline trimming cut 5 bases from V and 7 bases from J; bases unmatched to any gene: 11. CDR3 size: 15 residues. The CDR3, as DNA: TGTGCCAGCAGTCCGGGGGACAGGGAGGTCCTGACCCAGTACTTC. Its protein is CASSPGDREVLTQYF.

This chain connects TRBV11-2 to TRBJ2-5; 7 nucleotides match TRBD2. The germline CDR1 and CDR2 sequences are SGHAT and FQNNGV. This CDR3 has 15 residues. The V gene end was trimmed by 2 bases and the J gene end by 3 bases; junction bases not matched to a gene: 6. As DNA, the CDR3 is TGTGCCAGCAGCTTACCCCCGGGGGGTAAAGAGACCCAGTACTTC. This gives the protein CASSLPPGGKETQYF. Full variable domain (missing parts from reference TRBV11-2 and TRBJ2-5): EAGVAQSPRYKIIEKRQSVAFWCNPISGHATLYWYQQILGQGPKLLIQFQNNGVVDDSQLPKDRFSAERLKGVDSTLKIQPAKLEDSAVYLCASSLPPGGKETQYFGPGTRLLVL.